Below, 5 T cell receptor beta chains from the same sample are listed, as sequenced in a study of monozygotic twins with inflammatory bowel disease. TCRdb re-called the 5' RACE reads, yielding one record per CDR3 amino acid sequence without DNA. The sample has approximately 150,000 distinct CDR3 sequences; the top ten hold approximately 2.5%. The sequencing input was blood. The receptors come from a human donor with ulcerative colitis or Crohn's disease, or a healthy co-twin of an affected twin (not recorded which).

The CDR3 protein is CASSREDRAYEQYF. This sequence joins TRBV4-2 and TRBJ2-7; the D call from TCRdb, TRBD1, cannot be confirmed without DNA. Per germline, CDR1 LGHNA and CDR2 YNFKEQ. The CDR3 length is 14 residues.

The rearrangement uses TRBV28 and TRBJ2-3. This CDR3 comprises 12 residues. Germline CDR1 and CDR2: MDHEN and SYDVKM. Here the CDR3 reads CASSPSVNTQYF.

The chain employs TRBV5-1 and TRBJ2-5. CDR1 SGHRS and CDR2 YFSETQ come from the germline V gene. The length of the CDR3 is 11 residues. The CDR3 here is CASSTQETQYF.

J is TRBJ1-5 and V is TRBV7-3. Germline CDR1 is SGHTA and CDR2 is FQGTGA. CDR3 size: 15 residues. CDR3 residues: CASSLGGTGNQPQHF.

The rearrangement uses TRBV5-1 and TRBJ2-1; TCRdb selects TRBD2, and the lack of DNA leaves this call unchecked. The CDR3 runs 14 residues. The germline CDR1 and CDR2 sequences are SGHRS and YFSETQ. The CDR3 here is CASSSGESYNEQFF.